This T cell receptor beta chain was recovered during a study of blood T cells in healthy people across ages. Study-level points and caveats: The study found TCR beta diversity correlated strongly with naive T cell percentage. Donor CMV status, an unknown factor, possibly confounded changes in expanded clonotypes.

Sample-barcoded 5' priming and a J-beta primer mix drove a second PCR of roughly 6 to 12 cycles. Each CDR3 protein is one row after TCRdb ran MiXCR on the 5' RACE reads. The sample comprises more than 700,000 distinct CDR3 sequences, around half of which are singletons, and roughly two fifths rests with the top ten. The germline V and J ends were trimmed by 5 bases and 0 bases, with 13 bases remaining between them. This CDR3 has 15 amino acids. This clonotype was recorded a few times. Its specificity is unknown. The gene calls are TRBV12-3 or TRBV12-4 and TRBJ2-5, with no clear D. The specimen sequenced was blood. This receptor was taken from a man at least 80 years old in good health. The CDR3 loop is CASSPQVGNQETQYF. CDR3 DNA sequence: TGTGCCAGCAGTCCCCAAGTGGGGAACCAAGAGACCCAGTACTTC.